The 10 T cell receptor beta chains presented below share a single source sample, sequenced in a study of T-cell reconstitution after alpha-beta-depleted transplantation in children. Preparation of the TCRbeta library was carried out with unique molecular identifiers. A single record per CDR3 protein comes from TCRdb applying MiXCR to the PCR reads. The table has some 350,000 distinct CDR3 sequences, over 9% seen once. Specimen: PBMCs from the stem cell graft donor, collected from the stem cell graft. These receptors originate from a human donor who donated a stem cell graft to a child with acute lymphoblastic leukemia.

This clonotype was seen a few times. The chain combines TRBV27 with TRBJ1-5, with D maybe TRBD1 (6 bases). This CDR3 comprises 14 residues. Trimming pared 6 bases from V and 2 bases from J, leaving 11 bases between. Germline loops: CDR1 MNHEY, CDR2 SMNVEV (reference sequence). CDR3 residues: CASSRTVGNQPQHF. The CDR3 nucleotides read TGTGCCAGCAGCAGGACAGTGGGCAATCAGCCCCAGCATTTT.

This clonotype occurred many times. This chain uses TRBV6-2 or TRBV6-3 with TRBJ2-2, with 9 bases aligning to TRBD2. V dropped 2 bases and J dropped 4; count of bases not matched to a gene: 5. The germline gives CDR1 MNHEY, CDR2 SVGEGT. The CDR3 spans 16 residues. The CDR3 sequence is CASSYRAGGTTGELFF. CDR3 in DNA: TGTGCCAGCAGTTACAGAGCGGGAGGCACCACCGGGGAGCTGTTTTTT.

The chain has TRBV7-2 and TRBJ1-1; D ambiguous. In germline, CDR1 is SGHTA, CDR2 FQGNSA. V was clipped by 2 bases and J by 6 bases, with 13 bases between them. This CDR3 is 14 amino acids long. The CDR3 spells CASSLRARGAEAFF. For the CDR3, the DNA is TGTGCCAGCAGCTTAAGGGCGCGAGGCGCTGAAGCTTTCTTT.

This clonotype was detected ten times or more. The chain joins TRBV4-3 to TRBJ1-3; perhaps TRBD1 as D (5 bases). The ends were cut back, 3 bases at V and 0 bases at J, with 9 bases in the middle. This CDR3 is 15 amino acids long. Germline V gives CDR1 LGHNA, CDR2 YSLEER. DNA for the CDR3: TGCGCCAGCAGCCAGGGACGGAGCTCTGGAAACACCATATATTTT. This encodes CASSQGRSSGNTIYF.

A few counts support this clonotype. This chain joins TRBV11-1 and TRBJ2-7, with D tentatively TRBD2 (6 bases). CDR3 length equals 18 residues. CDR1 is SGHAT and CDR2 is FQDESV in the germline V gene (reference sequence). Trimming shortened V by 4 bases and J by 3 bases, and 25 bases separated the two germline ends. The CDR3 sequence: CASSSFPFTGTHYYEQYF. Here the CDR3 DNA reads TGTGCCAGCAGCTCCTTTCCCTTTACCGGGACTCATTACTACGAGCAGTACTTC.

The rearrangement joins TRBV12-3 or TRBV12-4 to TRBJ1-3; no clear D gene. The CDR3 has 16 residues. Deletions cut 3 bases from V and 0 bases from J, with 12 bases between. CDR3 sequence reads: CASSFVEGLSGNTIYF. The CDR3 DNA follows: TGTGCCAGCAGTTTCGTGGAGGGCCTCTCTGGAAACACCATATATTTT.

The chain links TRBV5-1 to TRBJ2-7; D ambiguous. This CDR3 is built from 14 residues. From germline, CDR1 is SGHRS and CDR2 YFSETQ. Trimming removed 0 bases from V and 5 bases from J, with 12 bases in between. CDR3 bases: TGCGCCAGCAGCTTGGGGTCATTTGAGGACGAGCAGTACTTC. It is translated as CASSLGSFEDEQYF.

This clonotype was detected many times. The chain links TRBV4-1 to TRBJ1-4; maybe TRBD1 (5 bases). The CDR3 has 16 residues. The germline V gene has CDR1 MGHRA and CDR2 YSYEKL. With 0 bases removed from V and 3 bases from J, the gap between germline ends came to 11 bases. This CDR3 reads CASSQEDLGANEKLFF. CDR3 in DNA: TGCGCCAGCAGCCAAGAGGACCTGGGGGCTAATGAAAAACTGTTTTTT.

This chain uses TRBV28 with TRBJ2-1, with D hard to call. CDR3 length: 15 residues. The V gene lost 10 bases and the J gene lost 7 bases, with 23 bases spanning the gap. Germline CDR1 reads MDHEN; CDR2 reads SYDVKM. The CDR3 DNA reads as TGTGCCATGGGCTTGGTATACCCTAGTTCGAATGAGCAGTTCTTC. This gives the protein CAMGLVYPSSNEQFF.

This clonotype was recorded a few times. The chain has TRBV14 and TRBJ2-2; D is possibly TRBD2 (6 bases). V lost 6 bases and J 2 bases, leaving 16 bases between the germline ends. The CDR3 is 16 residues long. Germline-derived CDR1 and CDR2 are SGHDN and FVKESK. The CDR3: CASSLAPSVNTGELFF. The DNA for the CDR3 is TGTGCCAGCAGTCTTGCTCCTAGCGTTAACACCGGGGAGCTGTTTTTT.